Listed below are T cell receptor beta chains from one sample, sequenced in a study of CXCR3-negative and CXCR3-positive naive CD8 T cells. Reprocessing the 5' RACE reads, TCRdb reports a single entry for every CDR3 protein and omits DNA. The table gives 130,000 or so distinct CDR3 sequences; the top ten clones make up 0.45% to 0.6% of it. The specimen sequenced was naive CXCR3- CD8+ T cells from blood. These receptors were obtained from a human donor in good health. Some clones in this sample may be carry-over from other donors' samples. Both conserved end residues are part of each CDR3. Fields, in order: V gene, J gene, CDR3 protein.

TRBV5-1	TRBJ2-5	CASSLGVARLQETQYF
TRBV7-9	TRBJ2-2	CASSLIGIAGELFF
TRBV29-1	TRBJ2-1	CSVGGGTYNEQFF
TRBV19	TRBJ2-6	CASSMGAAGANVLTF
TRBV19	TRBJ2-1	CASSTGNLNNEQLF
TRBV28	TRBJ2-5	CASSFRYGRASQETQYF
TRBV5-1	TRBJ2-7	CASSPYKPGPLGEQYF
TRBV9	TRBJ1-1	CASSPSWQNTEAFF
TRBV6-2/TRBV6-3	TRBJ1-5	CASSYSGQYGNQPQHF
TRBV5-1	TRBJ2-7	CASSLGYGTVGAYEQYF